This section outlines one T cell receptor beta chain sequence together with its context. Its antigen remains unknown. Germline V gene lookup returns CDR1 MDHEN and CDR2 SYDVKM. V shed 4 bases and J shed 3 bases, with 21 bases lying between them. The CDR3 contains 17 residues. Profiled with immunoSEQ multiplex PCR; TCRdb holds only in-frame clones, not every one. Here the sample spans some 150,000 clones, more than 85% being singletons. The data are from a study of T cell responses to AZD1222 COVID-19 vaccine. About the study: Pooling of second doses given at about 4 or about 12 weeks was done.

Study-wide results and caveats: An increase in Spike-specific TCR breadth and depth was observed after two AZD1222 doses. Close to half of spike-specific TCRs reportedly recognize unmutated variant regions. Repertoire samples came only from after the peak T cell response.

The sample here was peripheral blood, taken on day 0 of AZD1222 vaccination. This clonotype originated in an adult in good health. This rearrangement joins TRBV28 to TRBJ1-2; tentative D call: TRBD1 (6 bases). The CDR3, as DNA: TGTGCCAGCAGTTACCCTCTTTCTCTGACAGGCTACTATGGCTACACCTTC. Its protein product is CASSYPLSLTGYYGYTF.